Given below is one TCR beta chain in context. Its specificity is unknown. The record originates from a study of OX40 agonist ivuxolimab in advanced cancers. Study-wide background: At 82.7% male, the cohort had a mean age of approximately 64 years, ranging from roughly 20 to 85. Overall study results and limits: At doses 0.1 to 3.0 mg/kg, CD4+ and CD8+ clones expanded.

The table came from immunoSEQ multiplex PCR; TCRdb's copy has only in-frame clones and leaves some out. The sample holds about 76,000 clones, less than 90% seen once. The receptor was derived from an adult with an advanced solid tumor such as melanoma, head and neck, liver or kidney cancer. The sample here was CD4+ or CD8+ T cells sorted from blood, taken in a trial of the OX40 agonist ivuxolimab.

DNA for the CDR3: TGTGCCATCAGTGAGTTGGACTCTTCGTTGGGACTAGCGGAGATCCAAGAGACCCAGTACTTC. Amino acid sequence: CAISELDSSLGLAEIQETQYF. The rearrangement links TRBV10-3 to TRBJ2-5; 11 nucleotides align to TRBD2. The CDR3 runs to 21 residues. The junction had 17 bases not matched to a gene; V was cut back by 1 base and J by 1 base. Germline CDR1 reads ENHRY; CDR2 reads SYGVKD.